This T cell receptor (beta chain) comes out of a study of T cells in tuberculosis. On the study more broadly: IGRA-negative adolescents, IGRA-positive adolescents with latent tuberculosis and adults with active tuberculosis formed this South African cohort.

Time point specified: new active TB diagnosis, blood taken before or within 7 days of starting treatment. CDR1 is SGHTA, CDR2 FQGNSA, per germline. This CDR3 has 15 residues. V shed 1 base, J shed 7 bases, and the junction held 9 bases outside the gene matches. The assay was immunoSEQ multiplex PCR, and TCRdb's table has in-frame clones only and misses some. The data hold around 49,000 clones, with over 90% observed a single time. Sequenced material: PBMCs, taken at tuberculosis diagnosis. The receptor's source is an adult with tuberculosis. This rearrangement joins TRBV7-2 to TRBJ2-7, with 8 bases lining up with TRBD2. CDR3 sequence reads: CASSLGRAGVKEQYF. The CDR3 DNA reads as TGTGCCAGCAGCTTAGGTCGAGCGGGAGTTAAGGAGCAGTACTTC.